This is a list of T cell receptor beta chains from one sample in a study of T cell repertoires in cytomegalovirus infection. These receptors have no identified antigens. Using its own MiXCR run on the reads, TCRdb lists one record per CDR3 protein. The profile shows around 710,000 distinct CDR3 sequences, around 29% of them singletons. This specimen consisted of cultured CD8+ T cells from PBMCs, obtained from culture after CMV antigen stimulation. These receptors were obtained from a human donor in good health (CMV status not recorded). Some clones in this sample may be carry-over from other donors' samples. Each CDR3 is given with its conserved first and last residue. D genes are given only for firm matches. For some rows the clone size is stated as once, few or many, or as a class when expanded; others skip it.

j_call clone_size cdr3_length v_call d_call cdr3_aa cdr3_nt
TRBJ1-3 - 15 TRBV10-3 TRBD1 CAISMTGLSGNTIYF TGTGCCATCAGTATGACAGGGCTCTCTGGAAACACCATATATTTT
TRBJ1-1 few 15 TRBV7-9 - CASSSRVLMNTEAFF TGTGCCAGCAGCTCTCGGGTCTTAATGAACACTGAAGCTTTCTTT
TRBJ1-1 few 12 TRBV19 - CASSIRDWRAFF TGTGCCAGTAGTATAAGGGACTGGCGAGCTTTCTTT
TRBJ2-4 few 15 TRBV15 - CATSPSRGMLSIQYF TGTGCCACCAGCCCTTCGCGAGGGATGTTGTCCATTCAGTACTTC
TRBJ2-1 once 18 TRBV4-2 - CASSQEPPWTGVDNEQFF TGTGCCAGCAGCCAAGAACCCCCTTGGACGGGGGTTGACAATGAGCAGTTCTTC
TRBJ2-7 few 16 TRBV19 - CASSATPGSGVHEQYF TGTGCCAGTAGTGCAACACCGGGGTCCGGGGTCCACGAGCAGTACTTC
TRBJ1-6 - 19 TRBV4-1 TRBD1 CASSQTRDRGSGRNSPLHF TGCGCCAGCAGCCAAACCCGGGACAGGGGGTCAGGTCGGAATTCACCCCTCCACTTT
TRBJ2-2 many 15 TRBV7-2 TRBD1 CASPRDRGRTGELFF TGTGCCAGCCCCCGGGACAGGGGGCGTACCGGGGAGCTGTTTTTT
TRBJ1-1 - 13 TRBV14 - CASSLGPLIEAFF TGTGCCAGCAGCCTAGGGCCCCTAATTGAAGCTTTCTTT
TRBJ2-4 many 18 TRBV5-5 - CASSLWEVAGAPLDIQYF TGTGCCAGCAGCTTGTGGGAGGTTGCAGGGGCCCCATTAGACATTCAGTACTTC
TRBJ2-5 few 17 TRBV18 - CASSPVQVRAAQETQYF TGTGCCAGCTCACCAGTACAGGTTCGAGCGGCGCAAGAGACCCAGTACTTC
TRBJ2-7 - 13 TRBV7-4 - CASSLGWVYEQYF TGTGCCAGCAGCTTAGGATGGGTTTACGAGCAGTACTTC
TRBJ1-1 - 16 TRBV7-9 TRBD1 CASSLGDRASGTEAFF TGTGCCAGCAGCTTAGGCGACAGGGCTTCGGGAACTGAAGCTTTCTTT
TRBJ2-3 many 14 TRBV18 - CASSPPLDSRGQYF TGTGCCAGCTCACCACCGTTGGACAGCCGGGGGCAGTATTTT
TRBJ1-5 few 15 TRBV6-1 TRBD1 CASSLIGGGGQPQHF TGTGCCAGCAGTTTAATTGGCGGAGGGGGCCAGCCCCAGCATTTT
TRBJ1-1 - 15 TRBV4-1 - CASSQDVGSDREAFF TGCGCCAGCAGCCAAGATGTGGGGTCGGATAGAGAAGCTTTCTTT
TRBJ2-1 few 17 TRBV6-1 TRBD2 CASREVEVAGGYNEQFF TGTGCCAGCAGAGAGGTAGAGGTGGCGGGGGGGTACAATGAGCAGTTCTTC
TRBJ1-1 - 12 TRBV2 - CASLGQPPEAFF TGTGCCAGCCTTGGACAGCCCCCTGAAGCTTTCTTT
TRBJ1-5 - 15 TRBV6-2/TRBV6-3 - CASSFPGQLNQPQHF TGTGCCAGCAGTTTTCCAGGACAGCTCAATCAGCCCCAGCATTTT
TRBJ2-7 few 15 TRBV4-1 TRBD1 CASSQARGTSYEQYF TGCGCCAGCAGCCAAGCCAGGGGGACCTCCTACGAGCAGTACTTC
TRBJ1-1 - 13 TRBV5-1 - CASRDGGSTEAFF TGCGCCAGCAGGGACGGGGGTAGCACTGAAGCTTTCTTT
TRBJ2-3 few 15 TRBV7-9 - CASAPPLLGTDTQYF TGTGCCAGCGCGCCGCCACTACTTGGCACAGATACGCAGTATTTT
TRBJ2-1 - 14 TRBV11-3 TRBD1 CASSSRDRVTEQFF TGTGCCAGCAGCTCGCGGGACAGGGTTACTGAGCAGTTCTTC
TRBJ1-5 many 16 TRBV7-8 - CASSLGVKHSNQPQHF TGTGCCAGCAGCTTAGGGGTCAAACATAGCAATCAGCCCCAGCATTTT
TRBJ1-2 - 15 TRBV6-1 - CASSEWDTRNYGYTF TGTGCCAGCAGTGAATGGGACACCCGCAACTATGGCTACACCTTC
TRBJ1-1 - 17 TRBV15 - CATSRVLESSLNTEAFF TGTGCCACCAGCAGAGTTCTCGAATCCTCGTTGAACACTGAAGCTTTCTTT
TRBJ1-3 few 14 TRBV7-9 - CASSPVVPGNTIYF TGTGCCAGCAGCCCCGTCGTGCCGGGAAACACCATATATTTT
TRBJ1-5 few 14 TRBV19 - CASSPSGANQPQHF TGTGCCAGTAGTCCCTCAGGGGCCAATCAGCCCCAGCATTTT
TRBJ1-2 - 16 TRBV7-9 - CASSTSRAGPTYGYTF TGTGCCAGCAGCACAAGCCGGGCGGGGCCTACCTATGGCTACACCTTC
TRBJ2-1 few 12 TRBV7-9 - CASSLAPREQFF TGTGCCAGCAGCTTAGCTCCGAGGGAGCAGTTCTTC
TRBJ2-2 - 15 TRBV4-3 - CASSQGWLPTGELFF TGCGCCAGCAGCCAAGGTTGGCTACCTACCGGGGAGCTGTTTTTT
TRBJ1-6 many 18 TRBV20-1 - CSARDQGKGSSYNSPLHF TGCAGTGCTAGAGATCAGGGAAAGGGGAGCTCCTATAATTCACCCCTCCACTTT
TRBJ2-3 - 13 TRBV4-3 - CASSQDYSDTQYF TGCGCCAGCAGCCAAGACTATTCAGATACGCAGTATTTT